Sequencing of this T cell receptor (beta chain) was carried out in a study of blood T cell repertoires in COVID-19. Looking at the study overall: From T cells, B-cell-depleted T cells, or PBMCs came the material, which was cDNA or gDNA.

As handled by the study authors: Amplification from reference gene primers served as the basis for estimated nucleated cell counts. Assay: immunoSEQ multiplex PCR; the TCRdb copy retains only in-frame clones and omits some. From that table come the V and J calls and clone size; the DNA was used to work out D and trimming. The table has a few hundred thousand clones, approximately 77% seen once. Germline loops: CDR1 LGHNA, CDR2 YNFKEQ. The V end lost 1 base, the J end lost 0 bases, and 16 bases lay between the germline ends. This CDR3 has 19 residues. The sequencing sample was made of peripheral blood. The clonotype comes from a young woman with acute or convalescent COVID-19. V is TRBV4-2 and J is TRBJ2-6; D is possibly TRBD1 (5 bases). The CDR3 is CASSQVAGKGFSGANVLTF. The CDR3 DNA sequence: TGTGCCAGCAGCCAAGTGGCAGGGAAGGGGTTCTCTGGGGCCAACGTCCTGACTTTC.